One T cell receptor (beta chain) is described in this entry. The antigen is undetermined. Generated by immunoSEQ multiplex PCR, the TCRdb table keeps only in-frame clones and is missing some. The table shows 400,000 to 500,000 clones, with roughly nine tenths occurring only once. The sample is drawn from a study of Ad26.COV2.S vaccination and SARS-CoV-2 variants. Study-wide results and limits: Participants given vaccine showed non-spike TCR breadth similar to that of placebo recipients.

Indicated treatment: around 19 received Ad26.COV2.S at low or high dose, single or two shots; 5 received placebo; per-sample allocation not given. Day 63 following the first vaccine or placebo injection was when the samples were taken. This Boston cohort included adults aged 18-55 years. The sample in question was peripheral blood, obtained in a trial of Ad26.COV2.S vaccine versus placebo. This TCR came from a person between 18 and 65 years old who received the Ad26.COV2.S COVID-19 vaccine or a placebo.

For the CDR3, the DNA is TGTGCCAGCAGCCGCGGGACTAGCGGGAGGGCCGGGTCCCAAGAGACCCAGTACTTC. It translates to CASSRGTSGRAGSQETQYF. The V call is TRBV7-9, the J call TRBJ2-5; 16 nucleotides match TRBD2. V trimming: 5 bases; J trimming: 1 base; junction bases outside the gene matches: 10. This CDR3 is 19 amino acids long. CDR1 is SEHNR, CDR2 FQNEAQ, per germline (reference sequence).